A single T cell receptor (beta chain) is shown here with its context. What it binds is unknown. The data derive from a study of cytomegalovirus exposure and HLA in healthy donors. V was pared by 1 base and J by 0 bases, with 5 bases of the junction left unmatched. CDR1 is MGHRA, CDR2 YSYEKL, per germline. The length of the CDR3 is 17 residues. Healthy bone marrow donors made up the donors. General observations from the study: It was likely that a cluster of highly shared sequence variants was a sequencing artifact. Excluded: some indistinguishable V segments such as TRBV6-2 and TRBV6-3.

13 Jbeta primers and 60 Vbeta primers were used for the PCR. Clones were read by immunoSEQ multiplex PCR, and TCRdb kept only the in-frame ones, dropping some. The sample lists roughly 120,000 clones; 79% were seen once. This chain joins TRBV4-1 and TRBJ2-5; 10 bases map to TRBD2. The TCR originated in a man aged 25 to 40 in good health and CMV-seropositive. The sequenced sample consisted of PBMCs. CDR3 coding DNA: TGCGCCAGCAGCCAAGTTGCAAGCGGGGGGGACCAAGAGACCCAGTACTTC. It specifies CASSQVASGGDQETQYF.